This T cell receptor (beta chain) derives from a study of CD8 T cells in Susac syndrome. About the research overall: Each patient with Susac syndrome, at the time of blood draw, was therapy-naive, on corticosteroids, or on intravenous immunoglobulin alone.

RNA, at roughly 0.45 to 1 ug, was reverse transcribed with random hexamers. A single record per CDR3 protein comes from TCRdb applying MiXCR to the immunoSEQ multiplex PCR reads. This table holds tens of thousands of distinct CDR3 sequences, roughly 96% found once. The CDR3 runs 14 residues. Germline V gives CDR1 MGHDK, CDR2 SYGVNS. Trimming pared 3 bases from V and 5 bases from J, leaving 13 bases between. This clonotype was counted once. This receptor was obtained from a human donor with Susac syndrome. The genes are TRBV25-1 and TRBJ1-1; D is ambiguous. The material sequenced was CD8+ T cells from PBMCs. The CDR3 is CASSEEPVGTEAFF. CDR3 sequence (DNA): TGTGCCAGCAGTGAGGAACCGGTAGGAACTGAAGCTTTCTTT.